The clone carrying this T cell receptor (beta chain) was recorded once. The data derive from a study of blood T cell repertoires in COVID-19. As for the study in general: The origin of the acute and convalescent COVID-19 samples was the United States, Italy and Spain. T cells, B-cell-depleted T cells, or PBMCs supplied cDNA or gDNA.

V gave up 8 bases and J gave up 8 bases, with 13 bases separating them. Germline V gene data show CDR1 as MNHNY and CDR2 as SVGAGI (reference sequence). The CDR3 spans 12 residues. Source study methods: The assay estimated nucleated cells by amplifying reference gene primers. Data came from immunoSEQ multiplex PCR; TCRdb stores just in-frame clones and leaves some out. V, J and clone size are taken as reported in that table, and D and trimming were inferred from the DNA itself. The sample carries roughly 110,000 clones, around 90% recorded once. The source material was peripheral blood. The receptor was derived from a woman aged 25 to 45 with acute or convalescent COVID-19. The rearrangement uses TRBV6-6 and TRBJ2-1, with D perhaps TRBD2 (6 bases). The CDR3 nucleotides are TGTGCCAGCTTGGGACTGCACGATGAGCAGTTCTTC. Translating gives CASLGLHDEQFF.